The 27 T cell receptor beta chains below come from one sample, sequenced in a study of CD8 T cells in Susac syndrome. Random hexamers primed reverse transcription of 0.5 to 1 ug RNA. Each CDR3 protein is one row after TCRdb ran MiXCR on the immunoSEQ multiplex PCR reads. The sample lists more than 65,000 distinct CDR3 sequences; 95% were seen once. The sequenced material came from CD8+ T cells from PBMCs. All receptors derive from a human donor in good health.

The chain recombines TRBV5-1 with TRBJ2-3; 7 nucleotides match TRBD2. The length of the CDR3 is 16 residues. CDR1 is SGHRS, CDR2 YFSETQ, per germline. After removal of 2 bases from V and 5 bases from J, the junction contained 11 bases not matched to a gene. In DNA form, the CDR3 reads TGCGCCAGCAGCTTCCGATTAGCGGGTGCCCAAGATACGCAGTATTTT. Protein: CASSFRLAGAQDTQYF.

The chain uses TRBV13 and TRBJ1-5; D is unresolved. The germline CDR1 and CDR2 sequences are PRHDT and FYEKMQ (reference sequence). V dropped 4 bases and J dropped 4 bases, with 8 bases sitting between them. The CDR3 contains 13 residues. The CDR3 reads CASSSRGNQPQHF. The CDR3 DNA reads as TGTGCCAGCAGCTCTAGAGGGAATCAGCCCCAGCATTTT.

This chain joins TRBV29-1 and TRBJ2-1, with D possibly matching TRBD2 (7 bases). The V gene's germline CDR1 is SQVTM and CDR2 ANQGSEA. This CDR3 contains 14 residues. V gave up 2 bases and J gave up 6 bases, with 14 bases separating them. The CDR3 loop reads CSVEWAGAPNEQFF. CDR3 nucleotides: TGCAGCGTTGAATGGGCGGGGGCGCCCAATGAGCAGTTCTTC.

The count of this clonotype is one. The CDR3 nucleotides are TGTGCCAGCACCCCGGGACTGCCTGAAAACACCATATATTTT. It codes for CASTPGLPENTIYF. The rearrangement links TRBV12-3 or TRBV12-4 to TRBJ1-3; D might be TRBD1 (5 bases). V lost 7 bases to trimming and J lost 6 bases, with 16 bases between them. The CDR3 has 14 residues.

CDR3 nucleotide sequence: TGTGCCTGGGGACATACCACCGGGGAGCTGTTTTTT. Its translation: CAWGHTTGELFF. This chain joins TRBV30 and TRBJ2-2, with a weak D call TRBD1 (5 bases). Germline assignment: CDR1 GTSNPN and CDR2 SVGIG (reference sequence). Trimming left V 5 bases short and J 4 bases short, with 8 bases between. The CDR3 is 12 residues long.

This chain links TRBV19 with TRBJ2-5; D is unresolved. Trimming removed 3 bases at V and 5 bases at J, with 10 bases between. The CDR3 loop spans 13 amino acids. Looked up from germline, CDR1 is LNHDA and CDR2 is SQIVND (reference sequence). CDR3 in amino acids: CASSIYRDETQYF. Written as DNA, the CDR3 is TGTGCCAGTAGTATCTATAGGGATGAGACCCAGTACTTC. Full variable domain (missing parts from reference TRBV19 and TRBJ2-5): DGGITQSPKYLFRKEGQNVTLSCEQNLNHDAMYWYRQDPGQGLRLIYYSQIVNDFQKGDIAEGYSVSREKKESFPLTVTSAQKNPTAFYLCASSIYRDETQYFGPGTRLLVL.

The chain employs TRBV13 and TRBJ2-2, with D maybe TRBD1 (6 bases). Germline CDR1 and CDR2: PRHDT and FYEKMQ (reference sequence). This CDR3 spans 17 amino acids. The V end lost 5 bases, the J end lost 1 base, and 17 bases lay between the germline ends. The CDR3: CASSPLNPRGNTGELFF. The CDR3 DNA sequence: TGTGCCAGCAGCCCACTAAACCCCAGGGGGAACACCGGGGAGCTGTTTTTT.

The CDR3, as DNA: TGTGCCAGCAGTTACTACGGACAGCCAAAGACGCAGTATTTT. Translating gives CASSYYGQPKTQYF. The gene calls are TRBV6-5 and TRBJ2-3; perhaps TRBD1 as D (6 bases). CDR3 length: 14 residues. The ends were cut back, 1 base at V and 9 bases at J, with 14 bases in the middle. The germline V gene encodes CDR1 MNHEY and CDR2 SVGAGI.

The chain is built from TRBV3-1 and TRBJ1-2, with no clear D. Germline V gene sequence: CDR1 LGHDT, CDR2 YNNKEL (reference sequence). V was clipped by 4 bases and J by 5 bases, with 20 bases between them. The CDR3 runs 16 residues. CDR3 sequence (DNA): TGTGCCAGCAGCCTACGGGCCCACGACTCCTGGTATGGCTACACCTTC. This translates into CASSLRAHDSWYGYTF.

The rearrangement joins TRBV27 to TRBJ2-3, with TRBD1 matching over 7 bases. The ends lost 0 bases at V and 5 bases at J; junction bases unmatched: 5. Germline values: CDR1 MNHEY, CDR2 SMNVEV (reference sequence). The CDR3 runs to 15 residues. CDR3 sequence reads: CASSLSRNRGDTQYF. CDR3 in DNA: TGTGCCAGCAGTTTATCCCGAAACAGGGGAGATACGCAGTATTTT.

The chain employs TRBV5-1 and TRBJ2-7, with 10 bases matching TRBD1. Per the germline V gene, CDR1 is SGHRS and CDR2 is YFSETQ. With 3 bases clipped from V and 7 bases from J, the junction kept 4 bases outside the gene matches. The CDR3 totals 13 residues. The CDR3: CASSSDRGGEQYV. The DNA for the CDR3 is TGCGCCAGCAGCTCGGACAGGGGGGGAGAGCAGTACGTC.

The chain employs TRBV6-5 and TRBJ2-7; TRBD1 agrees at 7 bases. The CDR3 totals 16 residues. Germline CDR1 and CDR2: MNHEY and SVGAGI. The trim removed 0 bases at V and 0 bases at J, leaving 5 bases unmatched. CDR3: CASSYSTGQRSYEQYF. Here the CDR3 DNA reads TGTGCCAGCAGTTACTCGACAGGGCAACGCTCCTACGAGCAGTACTTC.

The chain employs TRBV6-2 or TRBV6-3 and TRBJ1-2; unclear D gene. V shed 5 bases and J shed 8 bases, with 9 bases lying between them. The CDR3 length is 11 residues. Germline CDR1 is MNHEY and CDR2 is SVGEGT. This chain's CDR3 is CASSPGSGYTF. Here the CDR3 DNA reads TGTGCCAGCAGTCCTGGCTCCGGCTACACCTTC.

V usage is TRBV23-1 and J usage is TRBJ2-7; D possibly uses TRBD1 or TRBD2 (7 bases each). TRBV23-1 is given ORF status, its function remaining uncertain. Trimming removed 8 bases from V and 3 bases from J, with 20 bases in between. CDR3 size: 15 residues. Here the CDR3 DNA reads TGCGCCAGCTGGGAGGGGGCAGGGCGGATCTACGAGCAGTACGTC. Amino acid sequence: CASWEGAGRIYEQYV.

The chain's CDR3 is CASSQGQGTGNEQFF. The CDR3 coding sequence is TGCGCCAGCAGCCAGGGACAGGGAACGGGCAATGAGCAGTTCTTC. This chain uses TRBV4-1 with TRBJ2-1, with 9 positions matching TRBD1. With 3 bases clipped from V and 6 bases from J, the junction kept 6 bases outside the gene matches. The CDR3 contains 15 residues. CDR1 MGHRA and CDR2 YSYEKL come from the germline V gene.

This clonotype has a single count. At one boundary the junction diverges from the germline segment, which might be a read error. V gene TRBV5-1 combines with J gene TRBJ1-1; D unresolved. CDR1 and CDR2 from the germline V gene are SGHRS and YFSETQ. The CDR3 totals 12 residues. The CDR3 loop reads CASSFGNTEVFF. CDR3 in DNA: TGCGCCAGCAGCTTCGGGAACACTGAAGTTTTCTTT.

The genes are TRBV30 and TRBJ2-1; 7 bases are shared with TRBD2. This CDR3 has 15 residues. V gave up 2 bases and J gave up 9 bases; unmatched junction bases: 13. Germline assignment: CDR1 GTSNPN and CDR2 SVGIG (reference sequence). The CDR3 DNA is TGTGCCTGGAGTACCGGGACTAACATTTTCATTGAGCAGTTCTTC. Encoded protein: CAWSTGTNIFIEQFF. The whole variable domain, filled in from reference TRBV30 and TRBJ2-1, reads SQTIHQWPATLVQPVGSPLSLECTVEGTSNPNLYWYRQAAGRGLQLLFYSVGIGQISSEVPQNLSASRPQDRQFILSSKKLLLSDSGFYLCAWSTGTNIFIEQFFGPGTRLTVL.

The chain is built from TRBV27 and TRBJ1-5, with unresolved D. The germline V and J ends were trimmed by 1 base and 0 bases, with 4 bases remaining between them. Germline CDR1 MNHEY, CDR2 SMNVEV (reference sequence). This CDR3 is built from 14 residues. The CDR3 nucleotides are TGTGCCAGCAGTTTATATGATAGCAATCAGCCCCAGCATTTT. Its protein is CASSLYDSNQPQHF.

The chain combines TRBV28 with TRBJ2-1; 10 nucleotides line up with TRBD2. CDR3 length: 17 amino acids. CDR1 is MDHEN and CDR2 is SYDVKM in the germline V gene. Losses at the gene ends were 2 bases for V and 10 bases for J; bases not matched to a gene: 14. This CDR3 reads CASSLLATLAGAREQFF. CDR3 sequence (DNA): TGTGCCAGCAGTTTACTCGCCACCCTAGCGGGGGCGAGGGAGCAGTTCTTC.

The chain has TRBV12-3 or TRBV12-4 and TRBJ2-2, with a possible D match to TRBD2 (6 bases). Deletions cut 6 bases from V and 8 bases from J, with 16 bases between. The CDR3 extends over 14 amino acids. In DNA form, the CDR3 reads TGTGCCAGCAGCCCGGGACTCAGAATGGGGGAGCTGTTTTTT. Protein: CASSPGLRMGELFF.

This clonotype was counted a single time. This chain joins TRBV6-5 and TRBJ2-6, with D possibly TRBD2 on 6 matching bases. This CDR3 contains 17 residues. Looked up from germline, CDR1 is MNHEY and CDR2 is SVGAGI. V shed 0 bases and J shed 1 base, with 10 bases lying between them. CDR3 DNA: TGTGCCAGCAGTTACTCCCGGGACTGGTCTGGGGCCAACGTCCTGACTTTC. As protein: CASSYSRDWSGANVLTF.

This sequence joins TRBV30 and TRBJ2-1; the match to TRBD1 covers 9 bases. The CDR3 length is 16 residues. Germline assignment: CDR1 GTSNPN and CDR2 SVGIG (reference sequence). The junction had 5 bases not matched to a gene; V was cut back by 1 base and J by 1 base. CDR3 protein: CAWSGPGTGSYNEQFF. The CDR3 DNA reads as TGTGCCTGGAGTGGACCCGGGACAGGGTCCTACAATGAGCAGTTCTTC.

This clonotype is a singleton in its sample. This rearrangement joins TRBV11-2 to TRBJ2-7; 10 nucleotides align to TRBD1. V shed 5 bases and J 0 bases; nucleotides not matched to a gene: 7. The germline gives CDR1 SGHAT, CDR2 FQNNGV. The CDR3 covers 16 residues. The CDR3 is CASSTRDRGSSYEQYV. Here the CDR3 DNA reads TGTGCCAGCAGCACCAGGGACAGGGGAAGCTCCTACGAGCAGTACGTC.

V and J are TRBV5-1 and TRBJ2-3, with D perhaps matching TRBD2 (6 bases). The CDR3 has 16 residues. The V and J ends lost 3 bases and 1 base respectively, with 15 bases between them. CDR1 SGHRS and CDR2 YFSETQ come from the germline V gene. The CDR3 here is CASSSGGVGGTDTQYF. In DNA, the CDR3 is TGCGCCAGCAGCTCAGGAGGGGTGGGAGGCACAGATACGCAGTATTTT.

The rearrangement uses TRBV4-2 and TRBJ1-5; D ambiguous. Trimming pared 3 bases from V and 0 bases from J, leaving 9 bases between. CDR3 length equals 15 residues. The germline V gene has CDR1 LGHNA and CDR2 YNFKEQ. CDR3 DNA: TGTGCCAGCAGCCAGTCCATGGATAGCAATCAGCCCCAGCATTTT. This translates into CASSQSMDSNQPQHF.

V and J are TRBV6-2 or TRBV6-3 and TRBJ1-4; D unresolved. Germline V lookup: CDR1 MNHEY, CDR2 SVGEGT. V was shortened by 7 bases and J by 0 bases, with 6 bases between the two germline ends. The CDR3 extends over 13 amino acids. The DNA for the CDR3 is TGTGCCAGCAAGGGAGCAACTAATGAAAAACTGTTTTTT. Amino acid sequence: CASKGATNEKLFF.

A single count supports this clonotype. This CDR3 reads CASNGGSNTEAFF. The CDR3 DNA reads as TGTGCCAGCAACGGGGGCTCGAACACTGAAGCTTTCTTT. The genes are TRBV2 and TRBJ1-1, with D perhaps TRBD1 (6 bases). The germline V and J ends were trimmed by 7 bases and 1 base, with 10 bases remaining between them. This CDR3 is 13 amino acids long. Germline values: CDR1 SNHLY, CDR2 FYNNEI.